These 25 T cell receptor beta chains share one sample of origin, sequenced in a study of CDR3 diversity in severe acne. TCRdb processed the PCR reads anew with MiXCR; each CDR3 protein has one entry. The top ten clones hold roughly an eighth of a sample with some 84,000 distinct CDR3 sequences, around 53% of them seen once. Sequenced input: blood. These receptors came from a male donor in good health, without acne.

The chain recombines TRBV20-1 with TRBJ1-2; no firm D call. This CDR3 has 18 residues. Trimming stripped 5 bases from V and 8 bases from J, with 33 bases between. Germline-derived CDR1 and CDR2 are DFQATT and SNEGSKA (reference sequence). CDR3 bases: TGCAGTGCTCCGTTAGCGACTAGCGGGAGGGCCGGGGAGAACGGCTACACCTTC. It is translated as CSAPLATSGRAGENGYTF.

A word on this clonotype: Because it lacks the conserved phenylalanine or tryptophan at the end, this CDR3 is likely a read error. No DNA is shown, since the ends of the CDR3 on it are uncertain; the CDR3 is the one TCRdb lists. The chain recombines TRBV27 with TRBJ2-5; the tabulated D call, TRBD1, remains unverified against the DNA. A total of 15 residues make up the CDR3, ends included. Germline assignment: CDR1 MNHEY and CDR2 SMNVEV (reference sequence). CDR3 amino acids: CASSPSSQHGYTFGS.

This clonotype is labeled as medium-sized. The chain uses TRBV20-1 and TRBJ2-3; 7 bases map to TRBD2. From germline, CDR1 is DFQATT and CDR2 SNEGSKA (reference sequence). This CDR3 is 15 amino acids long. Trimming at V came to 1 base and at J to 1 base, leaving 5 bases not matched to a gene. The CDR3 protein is CSARGRGGGTDTQYF. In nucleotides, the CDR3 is TGCAGTGCTAGAGGGCGGGGAGGGGGCACAGATACGCAGTATTTT.

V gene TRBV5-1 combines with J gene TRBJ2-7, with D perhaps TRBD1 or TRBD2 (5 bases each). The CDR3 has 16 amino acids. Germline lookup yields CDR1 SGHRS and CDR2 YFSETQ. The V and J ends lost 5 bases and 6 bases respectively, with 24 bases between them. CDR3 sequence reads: CASRERDGGTAPEQYF. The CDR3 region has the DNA TGCGCCAGCAGGGAAAGGGACGGTGGGACGGCCCCCGAGCAGTACTTC.

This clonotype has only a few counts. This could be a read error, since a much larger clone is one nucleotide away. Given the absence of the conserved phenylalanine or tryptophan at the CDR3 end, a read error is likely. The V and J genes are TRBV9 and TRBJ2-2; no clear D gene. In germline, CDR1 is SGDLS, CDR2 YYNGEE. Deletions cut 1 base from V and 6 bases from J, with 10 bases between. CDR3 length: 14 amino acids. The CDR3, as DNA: TGTGCCAGCAGCGTACTGGATTTCGCCGGGGAGCTGTTTTCT. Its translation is CASSVLDFAGELFS.

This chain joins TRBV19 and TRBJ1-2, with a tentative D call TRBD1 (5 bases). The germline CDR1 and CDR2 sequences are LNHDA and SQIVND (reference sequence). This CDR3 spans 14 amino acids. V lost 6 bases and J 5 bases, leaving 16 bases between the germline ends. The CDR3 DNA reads TGTGCCAGTAGAGGGACGGAAGGAAATTATGGCTACACCTTC. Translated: CASRGTEGNYGYTF.

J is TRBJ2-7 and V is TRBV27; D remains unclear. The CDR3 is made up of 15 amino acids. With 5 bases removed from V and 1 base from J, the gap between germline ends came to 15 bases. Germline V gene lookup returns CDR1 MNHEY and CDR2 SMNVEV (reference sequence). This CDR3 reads CASSTFYRLSYEQYF. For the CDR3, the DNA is TGTGCCAGCAGTACCTTTTACCGGTTATCCTACGAGCAGTACTTC.

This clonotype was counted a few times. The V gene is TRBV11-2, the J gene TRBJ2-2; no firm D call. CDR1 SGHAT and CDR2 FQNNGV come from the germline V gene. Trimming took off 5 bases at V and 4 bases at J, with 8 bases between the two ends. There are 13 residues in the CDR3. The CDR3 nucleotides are TGTGCCAGCAGCACACAAACCACCGGGGAGCTGTTTTTT. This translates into CASSTQTTGELFF.

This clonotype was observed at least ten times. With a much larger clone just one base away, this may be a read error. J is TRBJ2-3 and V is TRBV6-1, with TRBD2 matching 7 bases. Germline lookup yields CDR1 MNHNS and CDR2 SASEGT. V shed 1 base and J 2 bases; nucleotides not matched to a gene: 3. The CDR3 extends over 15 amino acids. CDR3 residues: CASSEGGGYTDTQYF. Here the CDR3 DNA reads TGTGCCAGCAGTGAAGGGGGGGGTTACACAGATACGCAGTATTTT.

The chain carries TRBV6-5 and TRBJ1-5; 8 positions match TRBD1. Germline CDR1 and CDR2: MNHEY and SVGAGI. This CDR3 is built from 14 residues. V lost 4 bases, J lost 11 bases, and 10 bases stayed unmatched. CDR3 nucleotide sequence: TGTGCCAGCAGTTCCCGGACAGGGAAAGTTTCCCAGCATTTT. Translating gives CASSSRTGKVSQHF.

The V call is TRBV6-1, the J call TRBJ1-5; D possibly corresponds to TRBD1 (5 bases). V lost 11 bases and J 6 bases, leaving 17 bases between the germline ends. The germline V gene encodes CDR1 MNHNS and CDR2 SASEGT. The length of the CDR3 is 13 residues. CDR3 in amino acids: CASGGERGQPQHF. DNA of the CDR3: TGTGCCTCGGGGGGGGAAAGAGGTCAGCCCCAGCATTTT.

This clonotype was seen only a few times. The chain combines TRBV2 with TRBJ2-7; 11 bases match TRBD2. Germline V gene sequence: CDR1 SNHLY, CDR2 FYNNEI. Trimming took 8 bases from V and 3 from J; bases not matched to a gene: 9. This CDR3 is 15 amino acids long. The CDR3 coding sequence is TGTGCCAGCGGAGCTCAACTAGCGGGAGTCTACGAGCAGTACTTC. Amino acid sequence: CASGAQLAGVYEQYF.

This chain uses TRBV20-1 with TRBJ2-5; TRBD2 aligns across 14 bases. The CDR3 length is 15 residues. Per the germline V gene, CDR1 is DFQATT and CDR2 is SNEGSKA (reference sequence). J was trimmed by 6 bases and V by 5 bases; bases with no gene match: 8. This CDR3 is CSASAGTSGRKTQYF. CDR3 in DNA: TGCAGTGCTTCCGCCGGGACTAGCGGGAGAAAGACCCAGTACTTC.

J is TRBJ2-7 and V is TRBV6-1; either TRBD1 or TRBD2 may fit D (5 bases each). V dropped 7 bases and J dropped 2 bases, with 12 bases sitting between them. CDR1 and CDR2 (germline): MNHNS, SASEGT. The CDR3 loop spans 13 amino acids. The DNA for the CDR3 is TGTGCCAGCACCAGGGACCGACCCTACGAGCAGTACTTC. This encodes CASTRDRPYEQYF.

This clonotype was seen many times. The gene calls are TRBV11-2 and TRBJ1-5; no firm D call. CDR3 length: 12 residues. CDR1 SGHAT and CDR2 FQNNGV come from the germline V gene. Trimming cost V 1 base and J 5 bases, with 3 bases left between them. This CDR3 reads CASSLGDQPQHF. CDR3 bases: TGTGCCAGCAGCTTAGGAGATCAGCCCCAGCATTTT.

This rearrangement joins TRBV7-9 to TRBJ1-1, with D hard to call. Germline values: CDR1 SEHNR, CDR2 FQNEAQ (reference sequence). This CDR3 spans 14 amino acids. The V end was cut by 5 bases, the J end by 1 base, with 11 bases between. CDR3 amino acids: CASSPGRQNTEAFF. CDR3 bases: TGTGCCAGCAGCCCCGGACGGCAGAACACTGAAGCTTTCTTT.

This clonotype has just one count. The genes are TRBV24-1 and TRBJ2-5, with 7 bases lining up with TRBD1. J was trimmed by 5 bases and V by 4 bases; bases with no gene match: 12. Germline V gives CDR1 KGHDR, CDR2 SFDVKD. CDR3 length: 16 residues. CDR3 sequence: CATSERGRLTGETQYF. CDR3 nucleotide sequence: TGTGCCACCAGTGAAAGGGGGCGCCTCACCGGGGAGACCCAGTACTTC.

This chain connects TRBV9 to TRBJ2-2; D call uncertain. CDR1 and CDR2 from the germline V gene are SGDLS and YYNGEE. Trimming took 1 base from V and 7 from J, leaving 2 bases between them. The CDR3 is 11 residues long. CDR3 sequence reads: CASSVSGELFF. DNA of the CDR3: TGTGCCAGCAGCGTAAGCGGGGAGCTGTTTTTT. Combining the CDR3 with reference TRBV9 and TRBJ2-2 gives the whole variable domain DSGVTQTPKHLITATGQRVTLRCSPRSGDLSVYWYQQSLDQGLQFLIQYYNGEERAKGNILERFSAQQFPDLHSELNLSSLELGDSALYFCASSVSGELFFGEGSRLTVL.

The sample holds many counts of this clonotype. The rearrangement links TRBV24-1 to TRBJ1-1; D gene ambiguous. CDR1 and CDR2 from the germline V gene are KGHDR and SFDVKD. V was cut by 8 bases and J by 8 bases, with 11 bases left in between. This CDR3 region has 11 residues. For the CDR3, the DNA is TGTGCCACCATGTTAGATGGAGAAGCTTTCTTT. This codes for CATMLDGEAFF.

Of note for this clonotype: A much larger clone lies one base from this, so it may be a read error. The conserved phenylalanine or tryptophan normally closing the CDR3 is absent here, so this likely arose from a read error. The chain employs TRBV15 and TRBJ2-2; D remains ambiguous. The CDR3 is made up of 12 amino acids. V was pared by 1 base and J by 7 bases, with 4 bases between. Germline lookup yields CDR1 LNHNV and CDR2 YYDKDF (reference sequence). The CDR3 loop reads CATSRADGELFS. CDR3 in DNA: TGTGCCACCAGCAGAGCTGACGGGGAGCTGTTTTCT.

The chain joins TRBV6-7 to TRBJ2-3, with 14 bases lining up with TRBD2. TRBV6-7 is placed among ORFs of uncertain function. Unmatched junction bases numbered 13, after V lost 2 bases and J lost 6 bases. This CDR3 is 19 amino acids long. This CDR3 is CASSYPGTSGRGLEDTQYF. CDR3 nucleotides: TGTGCCAGCAGTTACCCCGGGACTAGCGGGAGAGGTCTCGAGGATACGCAGTATTTT.

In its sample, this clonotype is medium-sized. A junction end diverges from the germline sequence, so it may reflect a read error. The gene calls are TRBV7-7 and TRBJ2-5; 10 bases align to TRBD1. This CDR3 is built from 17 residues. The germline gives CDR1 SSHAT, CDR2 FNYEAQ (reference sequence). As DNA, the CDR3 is TGTGCTAGCAGCTTAGGACACCGGGACAGGGGAGAGGAGACCCAGTACTTC. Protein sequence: CASSLGHRDRGEETQYF. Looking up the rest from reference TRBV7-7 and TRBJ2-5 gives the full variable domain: GAGVSQSPRYKVTKRGQDVTLRCDPISSHATLYWYQQALGQGPEFLTYFNYEAQPDKSGLPSDRFSAERPEGSISTLTIQRTEQRDSAMYRCASSLGHRDRGEETQYFGPGTRLLVL.

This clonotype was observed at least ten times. The CDR3 region is CSARGTGNTEAFF. For the CDR3, the DNA is TGCAGTGCTAGAGGGACAGGGAACACTGAAGCTTTCTTT. The genes are TRBV20-1 and TRBJ1-1; 7 positions agree with TRBD1. Looked up from germline, CDR1 is DFQATT and CDR2 is SNEGSKA (reference sequence). V dropped 1 base and J dropped 1; count of bases not matched to a gene: 0. The CDR3 runs to 13 residues.

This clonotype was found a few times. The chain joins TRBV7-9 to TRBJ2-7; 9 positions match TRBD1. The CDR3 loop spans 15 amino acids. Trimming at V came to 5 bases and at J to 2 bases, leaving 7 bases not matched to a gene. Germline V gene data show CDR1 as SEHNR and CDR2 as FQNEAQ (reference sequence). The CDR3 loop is CASSRWGQGTYEQYF. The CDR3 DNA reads TGTGCCAGCAGCCGATGGGGACAGGGTACCTACGAGCAGTACTTC.

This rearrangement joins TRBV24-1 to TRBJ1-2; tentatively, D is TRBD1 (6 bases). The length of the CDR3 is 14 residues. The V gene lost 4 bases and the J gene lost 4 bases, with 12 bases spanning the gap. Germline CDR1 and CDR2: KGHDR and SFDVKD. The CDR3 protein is CATSEANRAYGYTF. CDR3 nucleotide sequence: TGTGCCACCAGTGAAGCCAACAGGGCCTATGGCTACACCTTC.